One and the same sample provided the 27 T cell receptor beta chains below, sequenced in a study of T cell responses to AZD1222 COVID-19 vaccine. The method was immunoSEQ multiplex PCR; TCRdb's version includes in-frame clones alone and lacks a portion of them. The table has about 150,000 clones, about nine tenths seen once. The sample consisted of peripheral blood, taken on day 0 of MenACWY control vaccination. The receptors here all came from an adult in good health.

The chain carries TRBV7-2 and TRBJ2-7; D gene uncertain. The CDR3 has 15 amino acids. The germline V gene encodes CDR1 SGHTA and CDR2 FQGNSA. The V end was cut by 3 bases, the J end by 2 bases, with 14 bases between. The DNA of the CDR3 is TGTGCCAGCAGCTTCGTTCGTTCGGTTCCCTACGAGCAGTACTTC. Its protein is CASSFVRSVPYEQYF.

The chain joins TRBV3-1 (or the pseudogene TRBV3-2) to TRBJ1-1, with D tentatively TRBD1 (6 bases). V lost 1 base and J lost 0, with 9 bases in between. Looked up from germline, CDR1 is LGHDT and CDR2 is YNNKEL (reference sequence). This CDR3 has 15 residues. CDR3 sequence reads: CASSQATGMNTEAFF. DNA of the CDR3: TGTGCCAGCAGCCAAGCCACAGGGATGAACACTGAAGCTTTCTTT.

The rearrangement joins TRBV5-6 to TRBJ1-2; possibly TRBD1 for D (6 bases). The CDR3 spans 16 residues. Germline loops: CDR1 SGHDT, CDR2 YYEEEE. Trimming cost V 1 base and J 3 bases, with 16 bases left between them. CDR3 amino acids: CASSLTGTGWDYGYTF. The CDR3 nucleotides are TGTGCCAGCAGCTTGACAGGGACGGGATGGGACTATGGCTACACCTTC. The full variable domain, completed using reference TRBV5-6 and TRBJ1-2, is DAGVTQSPTHLIKTRGQQVTLRCSPKSGHDTVSWYQQALGQGPQFIFQYYEEEERQRGNFPDRFSGHQFPNYSSELNVNALLLGDSALYLCASSLTGTGWDYGYTFGSGTRLTVV.

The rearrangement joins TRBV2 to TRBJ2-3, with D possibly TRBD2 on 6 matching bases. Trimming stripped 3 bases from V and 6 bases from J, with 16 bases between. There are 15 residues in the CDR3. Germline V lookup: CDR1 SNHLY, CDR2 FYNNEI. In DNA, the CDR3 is TGTGCCAGCAGTGACGGTGCGGGGTGGGGGGATACGCAGTATTTT. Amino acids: CASSDGAGWGDTQYF.

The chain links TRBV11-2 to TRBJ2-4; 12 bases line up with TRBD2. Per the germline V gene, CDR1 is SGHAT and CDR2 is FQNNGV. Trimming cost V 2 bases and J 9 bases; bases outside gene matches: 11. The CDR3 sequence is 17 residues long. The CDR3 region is CASSLSLAGGQKGIQYF. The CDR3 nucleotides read TGTGCCAGCAGCTTATCCCTAGCGGGGGGGCAGAAGGGCATTCAGTACTTC. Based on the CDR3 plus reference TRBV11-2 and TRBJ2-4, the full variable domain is EAGVAQSPRYKIIEKRQSVAFWCNPISGHATLYWYQQILGQGPKLLIQFQNNGVVDDSQLPKDRFSAERLKGVDSTLKIQPAKLEDSAVYLCASSLSLAGGQKGIQYFGAGTRLSVL.

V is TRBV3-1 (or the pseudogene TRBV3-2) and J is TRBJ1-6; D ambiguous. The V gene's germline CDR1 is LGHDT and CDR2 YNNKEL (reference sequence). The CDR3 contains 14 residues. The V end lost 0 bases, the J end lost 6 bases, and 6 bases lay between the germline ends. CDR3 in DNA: TGTGCCAGCAGCCAAGATGACGGTAATTCACCCCTCCACTTT. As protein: CASSQDDGNSPLHF.

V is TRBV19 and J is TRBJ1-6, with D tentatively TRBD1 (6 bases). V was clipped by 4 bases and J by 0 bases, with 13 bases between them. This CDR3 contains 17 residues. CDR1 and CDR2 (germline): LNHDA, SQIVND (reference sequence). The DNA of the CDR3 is TGTGCCAGTAGTAATCCGGGACAAAGCTCCTATAATTCACCCCTCCACTTT. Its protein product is CASSNPGQSSYNSPLHF.

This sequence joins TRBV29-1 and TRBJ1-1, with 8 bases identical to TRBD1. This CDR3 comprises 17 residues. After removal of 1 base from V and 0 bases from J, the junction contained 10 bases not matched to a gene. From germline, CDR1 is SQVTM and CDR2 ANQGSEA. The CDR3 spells CSVEGSGGSHLNTEAFF. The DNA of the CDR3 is TGCAGCGTTGAAGGCTCAGGGGGCTCTCATCTGAACACTGAAGCTTTCTTT.

The CDR3 bases are TGTGCCAGCAGAACAACAGGGAAAACTGAAGCTTTCTTT. Residues: CASRTTGKTEAFF. This rearrangement joins TRBV6-5 to TRBJ1-1; maybe TRBD1 (6 bases). This CDR3 has 13 residues. V was clipped by 6 bases and J by 5 bases, with 13 bases between them. Looked up from germline, CDR1 is MNHEY and CDR2 is SVGAGI.

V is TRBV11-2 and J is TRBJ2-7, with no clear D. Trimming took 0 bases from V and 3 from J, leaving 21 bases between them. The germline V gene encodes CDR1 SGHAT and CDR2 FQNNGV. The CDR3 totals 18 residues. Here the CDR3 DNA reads TGTGCCAGCAGCTTAGATTCCCCCCTGGCGGCACCCCGCTACGAGCAGTACTTC. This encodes CASSLDSPLAAPRYEQYF.

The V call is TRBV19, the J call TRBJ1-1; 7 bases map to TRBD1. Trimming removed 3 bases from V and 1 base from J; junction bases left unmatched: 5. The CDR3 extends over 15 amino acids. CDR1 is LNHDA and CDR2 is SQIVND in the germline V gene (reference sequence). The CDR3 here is CASSIFGQANTEAFF. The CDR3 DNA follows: TGTGCCAGTAGTATTTTTGGACAGGCGAACACTGAAGCTTTCTTT. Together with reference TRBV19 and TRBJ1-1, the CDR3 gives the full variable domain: DGGITQSPKYLFRKEGQNVTLSCEQNLNHDAMYWYRQDPGQGLRLIYYSQIVNDFQKGDIAEGYSVSREKKESFPLTVTSAQKNPTAFYLCASSIFGQANTEAFFGQGTRLTVV.

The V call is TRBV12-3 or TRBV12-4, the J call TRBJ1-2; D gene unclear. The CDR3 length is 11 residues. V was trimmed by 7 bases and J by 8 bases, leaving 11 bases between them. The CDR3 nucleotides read TGTGCCAGCACCCTCGGACGCGGCTACACCTTC. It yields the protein CASTLGRGYTF.

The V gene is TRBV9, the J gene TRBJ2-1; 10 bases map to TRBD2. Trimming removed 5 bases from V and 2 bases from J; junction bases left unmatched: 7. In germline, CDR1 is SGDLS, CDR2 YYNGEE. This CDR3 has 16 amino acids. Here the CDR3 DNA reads TGTGCCAGCAGTCGTAGACTAGCGGGCACCTACAATGAGCAGTTCTTC. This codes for CASSRRLAGTYNEQFF. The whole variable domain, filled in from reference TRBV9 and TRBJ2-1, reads DSGVTQTPKHLITATGQRVTLRCSPRSGDLSVYWYQQSLDQGLQFLIQYYNGEERAKGNILERFSAQQFPDLHSELNLSSLELGDSALYFCASSRRLAGTYNEQFFGPGTRLTVL.

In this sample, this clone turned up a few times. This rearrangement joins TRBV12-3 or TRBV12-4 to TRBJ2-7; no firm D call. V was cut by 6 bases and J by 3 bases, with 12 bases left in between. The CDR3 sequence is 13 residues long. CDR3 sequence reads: CASSKGISYEQYF. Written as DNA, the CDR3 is TGTGCCAGCAGCAAAGGGATCAGCTACGAGCAGTACTTC.

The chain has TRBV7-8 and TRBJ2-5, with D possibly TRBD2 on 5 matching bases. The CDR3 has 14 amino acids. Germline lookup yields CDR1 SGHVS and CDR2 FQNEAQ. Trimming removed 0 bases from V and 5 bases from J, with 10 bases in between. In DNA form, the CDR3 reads TGTGCCAGCAGCTTAGCGCGGCTAGCCGAGACCCAGTACTTC. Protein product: CASSLARLAETQYF. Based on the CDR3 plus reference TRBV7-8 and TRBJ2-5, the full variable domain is GAGVSQSPRYKVAKRGQDVALRCDPISGHVSLFWYQQALGQGPEFLTYFQNEAQLDKSGLPSDRFFAERPEGSVSTLKIQRTQQEDSAVYLCASSLARLAETQYFGPGTRLLVL.

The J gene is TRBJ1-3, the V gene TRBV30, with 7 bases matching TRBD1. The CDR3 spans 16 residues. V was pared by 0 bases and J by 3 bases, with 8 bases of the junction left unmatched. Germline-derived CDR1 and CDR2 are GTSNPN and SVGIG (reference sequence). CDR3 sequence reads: CAWSVPGAGGGNTIYF. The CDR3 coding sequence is TGTGCCTGGAGTGTACCGGGTGCAGGGGGTGGAAACACCATATATTTT. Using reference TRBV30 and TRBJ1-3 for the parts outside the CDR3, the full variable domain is SQTIHQWPATLVQPVGSPLSLECTVEGTSNPNLYWYRQAAGRGLQLLFYSVGIGQISSEVPQNLSASRPQDRQFILSSKKLLLSDSGFYLCAWSVPGAGGGNTIYFGEGSWLTVV.

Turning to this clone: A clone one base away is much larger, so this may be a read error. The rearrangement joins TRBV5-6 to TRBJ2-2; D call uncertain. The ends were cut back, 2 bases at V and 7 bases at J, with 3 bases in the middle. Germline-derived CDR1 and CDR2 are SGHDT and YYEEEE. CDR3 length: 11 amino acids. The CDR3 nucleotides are TGTGCCAGCAGCTTCAGCGGGGAGCTGTTTTTT. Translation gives CASSFSGELFF.

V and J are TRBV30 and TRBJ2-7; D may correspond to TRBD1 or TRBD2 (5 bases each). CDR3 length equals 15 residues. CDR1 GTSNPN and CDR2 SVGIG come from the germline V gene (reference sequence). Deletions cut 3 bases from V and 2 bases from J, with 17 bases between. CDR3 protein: CAWSPNPGPPYEQYF. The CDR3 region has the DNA TGTGCCTGGAGCCCAAATCCGGGGCCCCCCTACGAGCAGTACTTC.

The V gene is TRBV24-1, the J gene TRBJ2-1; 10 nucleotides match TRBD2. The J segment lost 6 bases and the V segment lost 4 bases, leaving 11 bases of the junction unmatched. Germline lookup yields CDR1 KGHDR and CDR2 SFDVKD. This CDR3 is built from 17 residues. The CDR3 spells CATSDSKAGGPRNEQFF. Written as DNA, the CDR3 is TGTGCCACCAGTGACTCCAAAGCGGGAGGGCCGCGCAATGAGCAGTTCTTC.

The CDR3 reads CASSWRTGGDTQYF. The CDR3 coding sequence is TGCGCCAGCAGCTGGAGGACGGGAGGGGATACGCAGTATTTT. J is TRBJ2-3 and V is TRBV5-1, with 8 bases that match TRBD2. The CDR3 runs 14 residues. V shed 3 bases and J 6 bases; nucleotides not matched to a gene: 6. Germline CDR1 SGHRS, CDR2 YFSETQ.

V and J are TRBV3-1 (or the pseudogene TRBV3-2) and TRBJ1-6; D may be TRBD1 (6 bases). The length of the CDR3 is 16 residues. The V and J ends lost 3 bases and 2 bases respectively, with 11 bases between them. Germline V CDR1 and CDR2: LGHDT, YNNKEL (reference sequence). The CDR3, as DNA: TGTGCCAGCAGCCAGGGAGGGGGGACCTATAATTCACCCCTCCACTTT. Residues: CASSQGGGTYNSPLHF.

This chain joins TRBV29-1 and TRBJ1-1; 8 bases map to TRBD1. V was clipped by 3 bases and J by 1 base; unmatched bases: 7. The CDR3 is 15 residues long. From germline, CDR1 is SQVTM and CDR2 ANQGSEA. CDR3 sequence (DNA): TGCAGCGTTGACCCGACAGGGGTGGCGAACACTGAAGCTTTCTTT. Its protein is CSVDPTGVANTEAFF. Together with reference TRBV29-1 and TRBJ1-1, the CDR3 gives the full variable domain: SAVISQKPSRDICQRGTSLTIQCQVDSQVTMMFWYRQQPGQSLTLIATANQGSEATYESGFVIDKFPISRPNLTFSTLTVSNMSPEDSSIYLCSVDPTGVANTEAFFGQGTRLTVV.

CDR3 DNA: TGTGCCAGCAGCTTGGAAGCTAGCGGGGTGGGTCAAGAGACCCAGTACTTC. Translated, it gives CASSLEASGVGQETQYF. This chain uses TRBV5-6 with TRBJ2-5, with TRBD2 matching over 9 bases. There are 17 residues in the CDR3. V shed 0 bases and J 2 bases; nucleotides not matched to a gene: 8. Germline CDR1 and CDR2: SGHDT and YYEEEE.

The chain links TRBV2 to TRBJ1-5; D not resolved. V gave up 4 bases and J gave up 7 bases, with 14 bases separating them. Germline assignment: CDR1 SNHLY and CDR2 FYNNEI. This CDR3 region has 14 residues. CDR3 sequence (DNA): TGTGCCAGCAGTGTGGGGTTCGTCCTACAGCCCCAGCATTTT. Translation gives CASSVGFVLQPQHF. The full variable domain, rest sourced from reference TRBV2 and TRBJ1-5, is EPEVTQTPSHQVTQMGQEVILRCVPISNHLYFYWYRQILGQKVEFLVSFYNNEISEKSEIFDDQFSVERPDGSNFTLKIRSTKLEDSAMYFCASSVGFVLQPQHFGDGTRLSIL.

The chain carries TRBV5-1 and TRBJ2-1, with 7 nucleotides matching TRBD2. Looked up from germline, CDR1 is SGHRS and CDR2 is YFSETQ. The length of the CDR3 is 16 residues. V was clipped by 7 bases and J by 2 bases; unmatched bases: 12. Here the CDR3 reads CASDPLAGVPYNEQFF. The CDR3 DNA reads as TGCGCCAGCGACCCTTTGGCGGGAGTTCCCTACAATGAGCAGTTCTTC.

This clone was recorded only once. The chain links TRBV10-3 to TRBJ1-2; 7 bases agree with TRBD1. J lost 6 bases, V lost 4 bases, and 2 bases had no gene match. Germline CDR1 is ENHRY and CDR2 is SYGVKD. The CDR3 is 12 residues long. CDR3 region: CAISVGTDGYTF. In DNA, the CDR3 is TGTGCCATCAGTGTGGGGACAGATGGCTACACCTTC.

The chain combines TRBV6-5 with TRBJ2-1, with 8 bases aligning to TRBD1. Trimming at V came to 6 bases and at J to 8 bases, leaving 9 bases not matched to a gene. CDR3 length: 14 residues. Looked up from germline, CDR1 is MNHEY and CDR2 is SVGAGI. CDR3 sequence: CASRDRVVRDEQFF. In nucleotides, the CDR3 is TGTGCCAGCAGGGACAGGGTTGTAAGAGATGAGCAGTTCTTC.